Listed below are T cell receptor beta chains from one sample, sequenced in a study of blood T cell repertoires in COVID-19. Produced via immunoSEQ multiplex PCR; TCRdb's table is partial and in-frame only. The profile covers about 270,000 clones, with over 75% appearing a single time and 9.5% to 12% taken by the ten largest. Sequenced sample: peripheral blood. These TCRs come from a woman in her 70s with acute or convalescent COVID-19. CDR3s include the opening cysteine and the closing phenylalanine or tryptophan. The D gene is left open where the match is weak. The size of a clone is reported for some rows only, either as once, few or many, or as a class for expanded clones.

clone_size: .; v_call: TRBV6-6; cdr3_length: 16; j_call: TRBJ1-5; d_call: .; cdr3_aa: CAISPDPRLPNQPQHF; cdr3_nt: TGTGCCATATCCCCGGATCCCAGGCTCCCAAATCAGCCCCAGCATTTT
clone_size: .; v_call: TRBV5-1; cdr3_length: 15; j_call: TRBJ1-6; d_call: .; cdr3_aa: CASSLAAQVNSPLHF; cdr3_nt: TGCGCCAGCAGCTTGGCCGCACAGGTTAATTCACCCCTCCACTTT
clone_size: .; v_call: TRBV2; cdr3_length: 16; j_call: TRBJ1-2; d_call: TRBD1; cdr3_aa: CASSRGQGAGAYGYTF; cdr3_nt: TGTGCCAGCAGCCGCGGACAGGGGGCAGGGGCCTATGGCTACACCTTC
clone_size: few; v_call: TRBV3-1/TRBV3-2; cdr3_length: 15; j_call: TRBJ1-2; d_call: .; cdr3_aa: CASSQVASAGSGYTF; cdr3_nt: TGTGCCAGCAGCCAAGTAGCCTCGGCGGGATCGGGCTACACCTTC
clone_size: .; v_call: TRBV10-2; cdr3_length: 12; j_call: TRBJ1-3; d_call: .; cdr3_aa: CASSDEGNTIYF; cdr3_nt: TGCGCCAGCAGTGATGAGGGAAACACCATATATTTT
clone_size: .; v_call: TRBV2; cdr3_length: 13; j_call: TRBJ2-7; d_call: .; cdr3_aa: CASSEFGQYEQYF; cdr3_nt: TGTGCCAGCAGTGAATTTGGGCAGTACGAGCAGTACTTC
clone_size: .; v_call: TRBV18; cdr3_length: 15; j_call: TRBJ2-1; d_call: TRBD2; cdr3_aa: CASSPRGGGSGEQFF; cdr3_nt: TGTGCCAGCTCACCACGCGGCGGGGGAAGTGGTGAGCAGTTCTTC
clone_size: .; v_call: TRBV6-5; cdr3_length: 13; j_call: TRBJ1-2; d_call: TRBD1; cdr3_aa: CASGRQGTDGYTF; cdr3_nt: TGTGCCTCCGGGAGACAGGGAACCGATGGCTACACCTTC
clone_size: .; v_call: TRBV7-2; cdr3_length: 14; j_call: TRBJ2-5; d_call: TRBD1; cdr3_aa: CASSAPTGIETQYF; cdr3_nt: TGTGCCAGCAGCGCCCCGACAGGGATAGAGACCCAGTACTTC
clone_size: .; v_call: TRBV15; cdr3_length: 17; j_call: TRBJ1-4; d_call: TRBD1; cdr3_aa: CATSRDRGGQRNEKLFF; cdr3_nt: TGTGCCACCAGCAGAGATAGAGGGGGACAGCGTAATGAAAAACTGTTTTTT
clone_size: .; v_call: TRBV6-1; cdr3_length: 13; j_call: TRBJ1-2; d_call: TRBD1; cdr3_aa: CASSDRDRGGYTF; cdr3_nt: TGTGCCAGCAGTGACCGGGACAGGGGAGGCTACACCTTC
clone_size: .; v_call: TRBV5-1; cdr3_length: 13; j_call: TRBJ2-1; d_call: .; cdr3_aa: CASSSLRVNEQFF; cdr3_nt: TGCGCCAGCTCCTCTCTCCGGGTAAATGAGCAGTTCTTC
clone_size: .; v_call: TRBV5-1; cdr3_length: 17; j_call: TRBJ2-5; d_call: .; cdr3_aa: CASSHVRGTPLGETQYF; cdr3_nt: TGCGCCAGCAGCCACGTCAGGGGGACTCCTTTAGGGGAGACCCAGTACTTC
clone_size: .; v_call: TRBV2; cdr3_length: 13; j_call: TRBJ1-1; d_call: .; cdr3_aa: CASSDNRNTEAFF; cdr3_nt: TGTGCCAGCAGTGATAATAGGAACACTGAAGCTTTCTTT
clone_size: .; v_call: TRBV5-5; cdr3_length: 16; j_call: TRBJ2-5; d_call: TRBD1; cdr3_aa: CASSLDVATGVGTQYF; cdr3_nt: TGTGCCAGCAGCCTGGATGTTGCAACAGGGGTCGGGACCCAGTACTTC
clone_size: .; v_call: TRBV18; cdr3_length: 16; j_call: TRBJ2-2; d_call: TRBD1; cdr3_aa: CASSLQGNANTGELFF; cdr3_nt: TGTGCCAGCTCGCTACAGGGGAACGCGAACACCGGGGAGCTGTTTTTT
clone_size: once; v_call: TRBV19; cdr3_length: 14; j_call: TRBJ1-3; d_call: TRBD1; cdr3_aa: CASSIDRGGNTIYF; cdr3_nt: TGTGCCAGTAGTATCGACAGGGGAGGCAACACCATATATTTT
clone_size: few; v_call: TRBV2; cdr3_length: 15; j_call: TRBJ1-1; d_call: .; cdr3_aa: CASSYAGQSATEAFF; cdr3_nt: TGTGCCAGCAGTTACGCCGGACAGTCAGCCACTGAAGCTTTCTTT
clone_size: .; v_call: TRBV12-3/TRBV12-4; cdr3_length: 12; j_call: TRBJ2-3; d_call: TRBD2; cdr3_aa: CASSLRRGTQYF; cdr3_nt: TGTGCCAGCAGTTTAAGGCGGGGGACGCAGTATTTT